These T cell receptor beta chains were read from a single sample in a study of response to subunit inactivated influenza vaccine. TCRdb analysed the RT-PCR reads with MiXCR anew, one entry per CDR3 protein. The data contain around 500,000 distinct CDR3 sequences, 9.5% to 12% of them singletons. The specimen comprised PBMCs from blood, sampled 35 to 45 days after vaccination. The source of these receptors is a man aged 50-59 years who received an inactivated influenza vaccine. Both conserved end residues are part of each CDR3. A D gene is named only where the DNA matches it firmly. Size is omitted from some rows. Given values are once, few, many or a class for expanded clones.

>TRBD1|.|TRBV29-1|TRBJ2-7
CSVEDRDRGLWEQYF
TGCAGCGTTGAAGATCGGGACAGGGGGCTTTGGGAGCAGTACTTC
>.|many|TRBV5-1|TRBJ1-2
CASSLEGPPGYTF
TGCGCCAGCAGCTTGGAAGGTCCCCCGGGCTACACCTTC
>.|few|TRBV29-1|TRBJ2-7
CSVELSVSYEQYF
TGCAGCGTTGAACTGTCAGTCTCCTACGAGCAGTACTTC
>.|few|TRBV12-3/TRBV12-4|TRBJ1-1
CASRAGGAGNTEAFF
TGTGCCAGCAGGGCCGGCGGGGCGGGGAACACTGAAGCTTTCTTT
>.|many|TRBV12-3/TRBV12-4|TRBJ1-2
CASSLGSAANYGYTF
TGTGCCAGCAGTTTAGGCTCGGCGGCTAACTATGGCTACACCTTC
>TRBD2|few|TRBV4-1|TRBJ2-5
CASSQELDRSPKGLANQETQYF
TGCGCCAGCAGCCAAGAATTGGACCGGAGCCCCAAGGGACTAGCGAACCAAGAGACCCAGTACTTC
>.|many|TRBV10-2|TRBJ2-7
CASSEDWQGLQYF
TGCGCCAGCAGTGAAGATTGGCAGGGCCTTCAGTACTTC
>.|few|TRBV2|TRBJ2-7
CASSREAYEQYF
TGTGCCAGCAGTAGGGAGGCCTACGAGCAGTACTTC
>.|.|TRBV5-6|TRBJ2-3
CASSLLAQVADTQYF
TGTGCCAGCAGCTTGTTGGCTCAGGTCGCGGATACGCAGTATTTT
>.|many|TRBV12-3/TRBV12-4|TRBJ2-1
CASSAGVLYNEQFF
TGTGCCAGCAGTGCAGGGGTTCTCTACAATGAGCAGTTCTTC
>.|.|TRBV20-1|TRBJ2-1
CCARNYLAEGIYNEQFF
TGCTGTGCTAGAAACTATTTAGCGGAGGGGATTTACAATGAGCAGTTCTTC
>TRBD2|.|TRBV20-1|TRBJ2-1
CSARDLAGYNEQFF
TGCAGTGCTAGAGATTTAGCGGGATACAATGAGCAGTTCTTC
>.|many|TRBV29-1|TRBJ2-2
CSARMGGLAGELFF
TGCAGCGCTCGGATGGGAGGTTTGGCCGGGGAGCTGTTTTTT
>.|few|TRBV7-9|TRBJ2-3
CASSGGFRGAEDTQYF
TGTGCCAGCAGTGGGGGTTTTAGGGGGGCCGAAGATACGCAGTATTTT
>.|few|TRBV4-3|TRBJ2-7
CASSQEPETGQYF
TGCGCCAGCAGCCAAGAACCCGAGACAGGGCAGTACTTC
>.|few|TRBV24-1|TRBJ1-1
CATSDSRGLNTEAFF
TGTGCCACCAGTGATTCCAGGGGACTGAACACTGAAGCTTTCTTT
>TRBD1|few|TRBV24-1|TRBJ2-2
CATSDPGQGVGELFF
TGTGCCACCAGTGACCCGGGACAGGGGGTCGGGGAGCTGTTTTTT
>.|.|TRBV6-1|TRBJ2-4
CATSDSLAKNIQYF
TGTGCCACCTCGGATAGTTTAGCCAAAAACATTCAGTACTTC
>.|.|TRBV20-1|TRBJ1-6
CSAGSQGDSPLHF
TGCAGTGCTGGAAGTCAGGGAGATTCACCCCTCCACTTT
>TRBD1|.|TRBV7-8|TRBJ1-5
CASSTGQGARQPQHF
TGTGCCAGCAGCACTGGACAGGGGGCACGACAGCCCCAGCATTTT
>TRBD1|.|TRBV30|TRBJ1-1
CAWNPDRVKPNTEAFF
TGTGCCTGGAACCCCGACAGGGTGAAACCGAACACTGAAGCTTTCTTT
>.|few|TRBV6-5|TRBJ2-1
CASSYSGNSYNEQFF
TGTGCCAGCAGTTATTCGGGAAACTCCTACAATGAGCAGTTCTTC
>TRBD2|.|TRBV29-1|TRBJ2-7
CSVGTSGSRYEQYF
TGCAGCGTTGGGACTAGCGGGAGTCGATACGAGCAGTACTTC
>.|many|TRBV20-1|TRBJ2-1
CSARASLREQFF
TGCAGTGCTAGGGCTAGCCTCCGTGAGCAGTTCTTC
>.|many|TRBV29-1|TRBJ1-1
CSVSRGRGSNTEAFF
TGCAGCGTTTCTCGGGGCAGGGGATCGAACACTGAAGCTTTCTTT
>.|many|TRBV4-3|TRBJ2-6
CASSQDPWDVLTF
TGCGCCAGCAGCCAAGACCCCTGGGACGTCCTGACTTTC